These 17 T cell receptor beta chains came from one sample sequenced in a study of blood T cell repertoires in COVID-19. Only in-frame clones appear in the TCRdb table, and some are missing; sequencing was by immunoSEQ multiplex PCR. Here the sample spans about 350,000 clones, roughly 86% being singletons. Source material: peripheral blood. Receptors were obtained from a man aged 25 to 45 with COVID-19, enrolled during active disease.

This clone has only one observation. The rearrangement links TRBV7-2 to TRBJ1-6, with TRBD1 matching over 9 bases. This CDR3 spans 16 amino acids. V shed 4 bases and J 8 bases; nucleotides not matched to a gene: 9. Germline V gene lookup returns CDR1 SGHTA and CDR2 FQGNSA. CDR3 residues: CASSSRTGAIDSPLHF. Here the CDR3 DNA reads TGTGCCAGCAGCTCAAGGACAGGGGCGATTGATTCACCCCTCCACTTT.

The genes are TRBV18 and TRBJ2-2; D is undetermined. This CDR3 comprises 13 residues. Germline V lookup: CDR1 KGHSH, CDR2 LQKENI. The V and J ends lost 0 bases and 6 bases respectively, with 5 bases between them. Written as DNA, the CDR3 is TGTGCCAGCTCACCACCGAGTTCCGGGGAGCTGTTTTTT. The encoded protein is CASSPPSSGELFF.

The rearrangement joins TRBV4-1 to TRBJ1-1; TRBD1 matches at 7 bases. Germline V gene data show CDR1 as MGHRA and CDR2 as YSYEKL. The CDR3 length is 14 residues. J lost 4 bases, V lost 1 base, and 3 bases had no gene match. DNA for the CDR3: TGCGCCAGCAGCCAAGGGGACAGTCGCACTGAAGCTTTCTTT. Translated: CASSQGDSRTEAFF.

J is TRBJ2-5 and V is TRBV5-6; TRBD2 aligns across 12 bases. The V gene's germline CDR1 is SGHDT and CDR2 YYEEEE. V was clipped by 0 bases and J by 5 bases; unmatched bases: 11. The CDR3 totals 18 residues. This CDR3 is CASSLVWASGGAGETQYF. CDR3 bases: TGTGCCAGCAGCTTGGTCTGGGCTAGCGGGGGGGCTGGTGAGACCCAGTACTTC.

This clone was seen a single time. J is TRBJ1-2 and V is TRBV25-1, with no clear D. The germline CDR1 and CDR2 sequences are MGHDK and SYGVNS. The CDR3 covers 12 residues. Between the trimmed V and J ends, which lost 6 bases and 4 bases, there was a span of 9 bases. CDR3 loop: CASSTPFYGYTF. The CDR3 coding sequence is TGTGCCAGCAGCACTCCTTTCTATGGCTACACCTTC.

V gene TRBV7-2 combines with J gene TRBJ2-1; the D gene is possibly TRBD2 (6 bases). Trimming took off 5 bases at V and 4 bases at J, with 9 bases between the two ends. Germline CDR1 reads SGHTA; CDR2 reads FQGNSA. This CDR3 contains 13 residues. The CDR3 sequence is CASSGAGYNEQFF. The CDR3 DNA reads TGTGCCAGCAGCGGGGCGGGGTACAATGAGCAGTTCTTC.

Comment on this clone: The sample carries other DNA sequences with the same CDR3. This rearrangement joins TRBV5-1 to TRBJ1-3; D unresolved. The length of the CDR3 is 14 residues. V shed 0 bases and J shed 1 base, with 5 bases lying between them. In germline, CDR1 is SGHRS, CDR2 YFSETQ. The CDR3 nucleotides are TGCGCCAGCAGCTTGGGAGTATCTGGAAACACCATATATTTT. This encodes CASSLGVSGNTIYF.

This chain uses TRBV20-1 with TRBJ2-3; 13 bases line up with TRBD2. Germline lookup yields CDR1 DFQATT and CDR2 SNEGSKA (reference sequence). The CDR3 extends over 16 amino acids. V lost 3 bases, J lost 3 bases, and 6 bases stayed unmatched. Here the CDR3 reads CSASALAGGLTDTQYF. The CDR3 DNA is TGCAGTGCTAGTGCACTAGCGGGGGGGTTAACAGATACGCAGTATTTT.

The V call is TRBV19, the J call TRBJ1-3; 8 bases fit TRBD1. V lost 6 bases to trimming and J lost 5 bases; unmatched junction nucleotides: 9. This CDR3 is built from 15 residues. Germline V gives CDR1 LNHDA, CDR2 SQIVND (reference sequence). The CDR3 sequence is CASRLGQANRNTIYF. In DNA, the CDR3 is TGTGCCAGTAGGCTGGGACAGGCCAACAGAAACACCATATATTTT.

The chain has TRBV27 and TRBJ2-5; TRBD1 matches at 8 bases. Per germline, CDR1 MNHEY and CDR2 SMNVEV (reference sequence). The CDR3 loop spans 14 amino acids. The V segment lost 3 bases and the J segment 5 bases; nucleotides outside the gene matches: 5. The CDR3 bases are TGTGCCAGCAGTTTTCGGACAGGGAGGGAGACCCAGTACTTC. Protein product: CASSFRTGRETQYF.

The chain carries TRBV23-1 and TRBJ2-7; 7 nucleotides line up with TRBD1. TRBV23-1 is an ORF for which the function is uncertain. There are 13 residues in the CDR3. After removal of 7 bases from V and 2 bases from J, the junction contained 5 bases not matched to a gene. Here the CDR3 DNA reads TGCGCCAGCACTCCGGGACAGACCTACGAGCAGTACTTC. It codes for CASTPGQTYEQYF.

This CDR3 reads CASSGDGAGKWVTEAFF. CDR3 DNA: TGTGCCAGCAGTGGGGATGGGGCAGGGAAGTGGGTCACTGAAGCTTTCTTT. The chain carries TRBV2 and TRBJ1-1; tentative D call: TRBD1 (5 bases). Trimming left V 4 bases short and J 4 bases short, with 22 bases between. Per germline, CDR1 SNHLY and CDR2 FYNNEI. The CDR3 runs to 17 residues.

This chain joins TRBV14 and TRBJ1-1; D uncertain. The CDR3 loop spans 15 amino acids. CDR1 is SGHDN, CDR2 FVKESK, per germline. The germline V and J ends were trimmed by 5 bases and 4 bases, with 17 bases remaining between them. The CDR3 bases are TGTGCCAGCAGCTTCCTAATACCTCAAAGCACTGAAGCTTTCTTT. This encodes CASSFLIPQSTEAFF.

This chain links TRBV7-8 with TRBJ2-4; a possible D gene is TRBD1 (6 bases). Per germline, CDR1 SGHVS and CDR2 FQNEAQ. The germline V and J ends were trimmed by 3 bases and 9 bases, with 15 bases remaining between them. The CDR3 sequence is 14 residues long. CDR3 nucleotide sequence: TGTGCCAGCAGCTTGAGGCAGGGGATTAGCATTCAGTACTTC. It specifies CASSLRQGISIQYF.

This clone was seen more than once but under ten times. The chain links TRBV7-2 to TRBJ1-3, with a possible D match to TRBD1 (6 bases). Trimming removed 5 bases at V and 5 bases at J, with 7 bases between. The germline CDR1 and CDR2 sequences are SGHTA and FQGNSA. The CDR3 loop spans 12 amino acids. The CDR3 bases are TGTGCCAGCAGCCGGGACAGAAACACCATATATTTT. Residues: CASSRDRNTIYF.

This CDR3 reads CASSSRVGDEKLFF. CDR3 in DNA: TGTGCCAGCAGCTCCAGGGTTGGGGATGAAAAACTGTTTTTT. The gene calls are TRBV11-2 and TRBJ1-4; D possibly corresponds to TRBD1 (5 bases). The CDR3 loop spans 14 amino acids. Germline CDR1 SGHAT, CDR2 FQNNGV. The V and J ends lost 4 bases and 6 bases respectively, with 12 bases between them. Combining the CDR3 with reference TRBV11-2 and TRBJ1-4 gives the whole variable domain EAGVAQSPRYKIIEKRQSVAFWCNPISGHATLYWYQQILGQGPKLLIQFQNNGVVDDSQLPKDRFSAERLKGVDSTLKIQPAKLEDSAVYLCASSSRVGDEKLFFGSGTQLSVL.

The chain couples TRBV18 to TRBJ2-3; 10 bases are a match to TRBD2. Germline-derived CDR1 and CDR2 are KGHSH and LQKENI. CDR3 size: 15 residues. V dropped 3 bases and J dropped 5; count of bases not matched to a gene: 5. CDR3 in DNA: TGTGCCAGCTCACCCCTAGCGGGAGTAGGAGATACGCAGTATTTT. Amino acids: CASSPLAGVGDTQYF. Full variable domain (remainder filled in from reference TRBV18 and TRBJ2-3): NAGVMQNPRHLVRRRGQEARLRCSPMKGHSHVYWYRQLPEEGLKFMVYLQKENIIDESGMPKERFSAEFPKEGPSILRIQQVVRGDSAAYFCASSPLAGVGDTQYFGPGTRLTVL.